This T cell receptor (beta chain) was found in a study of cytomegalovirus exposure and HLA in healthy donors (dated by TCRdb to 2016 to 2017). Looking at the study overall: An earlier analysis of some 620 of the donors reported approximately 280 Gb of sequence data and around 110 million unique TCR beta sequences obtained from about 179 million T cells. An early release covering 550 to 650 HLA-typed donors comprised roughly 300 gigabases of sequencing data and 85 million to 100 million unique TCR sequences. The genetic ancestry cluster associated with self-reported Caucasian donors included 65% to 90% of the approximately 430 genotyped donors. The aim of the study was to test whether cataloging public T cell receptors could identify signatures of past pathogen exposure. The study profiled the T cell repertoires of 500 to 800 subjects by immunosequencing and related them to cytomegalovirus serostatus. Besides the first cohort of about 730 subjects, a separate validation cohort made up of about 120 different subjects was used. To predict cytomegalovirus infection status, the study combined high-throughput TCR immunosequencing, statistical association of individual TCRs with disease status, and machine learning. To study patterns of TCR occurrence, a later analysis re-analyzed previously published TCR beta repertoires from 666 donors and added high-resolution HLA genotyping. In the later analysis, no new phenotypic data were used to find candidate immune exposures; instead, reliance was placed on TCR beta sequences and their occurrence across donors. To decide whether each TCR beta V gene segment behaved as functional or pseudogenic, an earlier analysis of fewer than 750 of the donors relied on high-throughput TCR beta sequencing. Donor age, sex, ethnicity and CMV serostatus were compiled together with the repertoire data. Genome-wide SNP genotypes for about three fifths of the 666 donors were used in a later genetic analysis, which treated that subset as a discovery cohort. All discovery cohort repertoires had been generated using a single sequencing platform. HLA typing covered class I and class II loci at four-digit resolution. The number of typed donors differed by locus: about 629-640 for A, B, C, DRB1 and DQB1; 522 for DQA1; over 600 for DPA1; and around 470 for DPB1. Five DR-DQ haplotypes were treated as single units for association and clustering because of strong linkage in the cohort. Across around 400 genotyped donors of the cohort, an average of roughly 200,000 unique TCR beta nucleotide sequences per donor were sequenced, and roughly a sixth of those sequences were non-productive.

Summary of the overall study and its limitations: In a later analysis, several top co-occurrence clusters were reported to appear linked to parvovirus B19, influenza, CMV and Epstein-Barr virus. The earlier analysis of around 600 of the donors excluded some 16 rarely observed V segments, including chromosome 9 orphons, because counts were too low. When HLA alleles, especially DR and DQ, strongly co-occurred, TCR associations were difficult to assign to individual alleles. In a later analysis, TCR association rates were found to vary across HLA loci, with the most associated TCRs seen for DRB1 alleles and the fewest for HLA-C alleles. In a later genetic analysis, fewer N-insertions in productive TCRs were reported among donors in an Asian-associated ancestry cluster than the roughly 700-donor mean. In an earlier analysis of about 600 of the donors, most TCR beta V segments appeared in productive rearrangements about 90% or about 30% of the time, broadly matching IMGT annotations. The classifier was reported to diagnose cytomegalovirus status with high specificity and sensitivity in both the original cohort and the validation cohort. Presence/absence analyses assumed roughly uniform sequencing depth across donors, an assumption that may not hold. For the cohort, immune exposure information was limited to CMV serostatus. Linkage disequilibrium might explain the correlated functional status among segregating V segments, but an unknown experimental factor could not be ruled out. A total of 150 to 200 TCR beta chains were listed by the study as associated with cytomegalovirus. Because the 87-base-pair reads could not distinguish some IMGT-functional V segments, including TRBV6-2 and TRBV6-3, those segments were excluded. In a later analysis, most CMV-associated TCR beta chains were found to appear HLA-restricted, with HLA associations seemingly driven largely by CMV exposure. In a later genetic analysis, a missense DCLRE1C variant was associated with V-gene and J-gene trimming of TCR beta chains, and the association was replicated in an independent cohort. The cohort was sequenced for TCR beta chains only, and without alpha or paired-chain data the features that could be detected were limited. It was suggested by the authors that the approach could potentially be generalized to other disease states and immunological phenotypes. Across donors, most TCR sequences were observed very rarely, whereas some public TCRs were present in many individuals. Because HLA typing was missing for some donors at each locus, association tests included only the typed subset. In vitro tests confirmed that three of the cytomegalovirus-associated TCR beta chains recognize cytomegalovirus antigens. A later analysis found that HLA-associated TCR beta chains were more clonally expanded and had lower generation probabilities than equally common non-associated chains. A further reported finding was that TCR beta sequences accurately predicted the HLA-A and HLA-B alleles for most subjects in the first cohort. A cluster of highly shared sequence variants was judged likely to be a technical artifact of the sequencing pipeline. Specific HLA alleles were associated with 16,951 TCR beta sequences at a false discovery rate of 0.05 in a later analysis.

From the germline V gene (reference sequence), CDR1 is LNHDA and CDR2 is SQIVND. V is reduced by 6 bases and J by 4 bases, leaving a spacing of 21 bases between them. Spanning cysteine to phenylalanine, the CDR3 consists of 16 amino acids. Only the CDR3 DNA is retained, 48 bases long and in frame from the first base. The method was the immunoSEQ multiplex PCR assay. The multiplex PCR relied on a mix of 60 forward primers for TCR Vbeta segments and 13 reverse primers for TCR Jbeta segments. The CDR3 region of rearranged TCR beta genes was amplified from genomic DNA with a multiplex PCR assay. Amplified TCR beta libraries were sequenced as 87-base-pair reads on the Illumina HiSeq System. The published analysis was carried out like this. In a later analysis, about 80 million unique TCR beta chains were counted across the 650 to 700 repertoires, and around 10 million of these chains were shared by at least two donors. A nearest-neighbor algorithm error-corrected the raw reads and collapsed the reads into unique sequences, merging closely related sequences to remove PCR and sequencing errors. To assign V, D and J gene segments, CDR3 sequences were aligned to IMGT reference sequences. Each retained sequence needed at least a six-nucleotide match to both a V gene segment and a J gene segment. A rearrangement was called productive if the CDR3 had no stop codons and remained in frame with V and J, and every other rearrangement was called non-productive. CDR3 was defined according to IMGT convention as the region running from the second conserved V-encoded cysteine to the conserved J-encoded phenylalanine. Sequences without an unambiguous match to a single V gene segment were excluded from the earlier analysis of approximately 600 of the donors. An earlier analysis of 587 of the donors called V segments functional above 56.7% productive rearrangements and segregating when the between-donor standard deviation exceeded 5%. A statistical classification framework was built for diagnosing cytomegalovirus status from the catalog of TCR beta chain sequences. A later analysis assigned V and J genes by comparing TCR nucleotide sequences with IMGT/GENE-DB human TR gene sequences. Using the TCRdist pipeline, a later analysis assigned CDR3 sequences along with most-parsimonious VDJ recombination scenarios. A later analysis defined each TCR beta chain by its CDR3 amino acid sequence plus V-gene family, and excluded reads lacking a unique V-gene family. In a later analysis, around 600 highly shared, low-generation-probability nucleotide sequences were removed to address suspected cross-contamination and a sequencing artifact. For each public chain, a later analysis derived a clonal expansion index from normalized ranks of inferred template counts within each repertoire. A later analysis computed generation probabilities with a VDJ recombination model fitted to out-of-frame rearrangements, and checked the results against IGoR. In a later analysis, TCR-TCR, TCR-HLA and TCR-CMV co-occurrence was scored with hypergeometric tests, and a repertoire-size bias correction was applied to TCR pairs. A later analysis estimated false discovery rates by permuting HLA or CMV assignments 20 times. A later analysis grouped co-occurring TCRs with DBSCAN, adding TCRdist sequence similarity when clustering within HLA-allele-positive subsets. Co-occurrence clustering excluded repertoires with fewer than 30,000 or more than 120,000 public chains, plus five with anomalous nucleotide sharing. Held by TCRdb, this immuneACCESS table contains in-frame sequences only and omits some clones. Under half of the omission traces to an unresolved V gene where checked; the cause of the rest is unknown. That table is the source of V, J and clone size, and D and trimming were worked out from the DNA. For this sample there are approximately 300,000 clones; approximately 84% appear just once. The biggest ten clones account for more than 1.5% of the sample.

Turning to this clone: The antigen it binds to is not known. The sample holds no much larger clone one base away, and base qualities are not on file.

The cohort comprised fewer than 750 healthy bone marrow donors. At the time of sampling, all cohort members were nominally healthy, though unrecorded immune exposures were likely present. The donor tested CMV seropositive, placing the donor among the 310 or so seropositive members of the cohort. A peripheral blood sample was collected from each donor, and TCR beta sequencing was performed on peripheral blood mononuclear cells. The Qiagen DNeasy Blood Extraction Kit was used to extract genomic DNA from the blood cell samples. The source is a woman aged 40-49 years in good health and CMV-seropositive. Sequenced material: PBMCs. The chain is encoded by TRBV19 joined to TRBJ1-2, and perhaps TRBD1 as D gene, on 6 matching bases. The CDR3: CASSPVERQDGYGYTF. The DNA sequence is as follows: TGTGCCAGTAGCCCTGTAGAAAGACAGGACGGCTATGGCTACACCTTC.